Each of the 28 T cell receptor beta chains below was sequenced from the same sample in a study of blood T cell repertoires in COVID-19. The data were produced by immunoSEQ multiplex PCR, yet TCRdb's version contains in-frame clones alone and is incomplete. The table records about 160,000 clones, about 86% of them present only once. Sequenced input: peripheral blood. The origin of the receptors is a woman in her 70s with COVID-19, enrolled during active disease.

The J gene is TRBJ1-2, the V gene TRBV28; TRBD1 matches at 11 bases. The CDR3 has 16 residues. The V segment lost 8 bases and the J segment 6 bases; nucleotides outside the gene matches: 14. CDR1 and CDR2 from the germline V gene are MDHEN and SYDVKM. The CDR3 region has the DNA TGTGCCAGCCTCCCCCGTGGGGGACAGGGGGTAAATGGCTACACCTTC. Amino acid sequence: CASLPRGGQGVNGYTF.

This rearrangement joins TRBV19 to TRBJ1-3, with D tentatively TRBD1 (5 bases). Germline V gene data show CDR1 as LNHDA and CDR2 as SQIVND (reference sequence). Between the trimmed V and J ends, which lost 3 bases and 0 bases, there was a span of 12 bases. This CDR3 has 16 residues. Written as DNA, the CDR3 is TGTGCCAGTAGTATGAGACGGGGGAGCTCTGGAAACACCATATATTTT. Translated: CASSMRRGSSGNTIYF.

The chain employs TRBV5-1 and TRBJ2-1; weak D call: TRBD2 (5 bases). Deletions cut 4 bases from V and 8 bases from J, with 19 bases between. Germline V gives CDR1 SGHRS, CDR2 YFSETQ. The CDR3 length is 15 residues. The CDR3 spells CASSLLDFVRDEQFF. The CDR3, as DNA: TGCGCCAGCAGCCTCCTGGACTTTGTCCGGGATGAGCAGTTCTTC. Full variable domain (missing parts from reference TRBV5-1 and TRBJ2-1): KAGVTQTPRYLIKTRGQQVTLSCSPISGHRSVSWYQQTPGQGLQFLFEYFSETQRNKGNFPGRFSGRQFSNSRSEMNVSTLELGDSALYLCASSLLDFVRDEQFFGPGTRLTVL.

The chain uses TRBV6-4 and TRBJ1-2; TRBD1 matches at 7 bases. The CDR3 covers 13 residues. Germline values: CDR1 MRHNA, CDR2 SNTAGT. The J segment lost 2 bases and the V segment lost 8 bases, leaving 5 bases of the junction unmatched. The CDR3 DNA is TGTGCCAGCGCTCCACAGGGGAACTATGGCTACACCTTC. Its protein is CASAPQGNYGYTF.

The chain carries TRBV7-2 and TRBJ2-5; 12 nucleotides line up with TRBD2. Germline lookup yields CDR1 SGHTA and CDR2 FQGNSA. The ends lost 1 base at V and 0 bases at J; junction bases unmatched: 3. The CDR3 is 17 residues long. The CDR3 DNA sequence: TGTGCCAGCAGCTTAGGAGGACTAGCGGGGAACCAAGAGACCCAGTACTTC. It specifies CASSLGGLAGNQETQYF.

For the CDR3, the DNA is TGTGCCAGCAGTTACGCGGGGGGCGGAGAGACCCAGTACTTC. This encodes CASSYAGGGETQYF. The gene calls are TRBV6-6 and TRBJ2-5; 8 bases are shared with TRBD2. V shed 2 bases and J 4 bases; nucleotides not matched to a gene: 3. The V gene's germline CDR1 is MNHNY and CDR2 SVGAGI (reference sequence). This CDR3 comprises 14 residues.

The rearrangement links TRBV29-1 to TRBJ2-1, with D possibly being TRBD2 (5 bases). Germline V lookup: CDR1 SQVTM, CDR2 ANQGSEA. The CDR3 has 19 amino acids. V shed 1 base and J shed 4 bases, with 26 bases lying between them. The CDR3 loop is CSVEVHGGLAAGVYNEQFF. The CDR3 DNA reads as TGCAGCGTTGAAGTCCACGGCGGTTTGGCGGCCGGGGTGTACAATGAGCAGTTCTTC.

The chain couples TRBV13 to TRBJ2-3, with 8 bases identical to TRBD1. Germline values: CDR1 PRHDT, CDR2 FYEKMQ (reference sequence). The CDR3 totals 15 residues. The junction had 13 bases not matched to a gene; V was cut back by 7 bases and J by 7 bases. The CDR3 here is CASTSDRDRMYTQYF. CDR3 nucleotide sequence: TGTGCCAGCACCTCGGACAGGGATAGGATGTATACGCAGTATTTT.

The chain employs TRBV10-3 and TRBJ2-1, with 14 bases fitting TRBD2. Germline V gives CDR1 ENHRY, CDR2 SYGVKD. This CDR3 has 16 residues. V was clipped by 5 bases and J by 9 bases; unmatched bases: 9. The CDR3 spells CAISPRLAGGVSEQFF. Written as DNA, the CDR3 is TGTGCCATCAGTCCCCGACTAGCGGGGGGGGTCAGTGAGCAGTTCTTC.

This clone was seen a handful of times. For the CDR3, the DNA is TGTGCCAGCAGTGAGATCAACTATGGCTACACCTTC. Translated: CASSEINYGYTF. The J gene is TRBJ1-2, the V gene TRBV28; no clear D gene. Trimming shortened V by 5 bases and J by 2 bases, and 6 bases separated the two germline ends. The CDR3 is 12 residues long. Germline loops: CDR1 MDHEN, CDR2 SYDVKM.

The gene calls are TRBV4-2 and TRBJ1-4; 7 nucleotides agree with TRBD1. The CDR3 contains 14 residues. V lost 3 bases, J lost 12 bases, and 10 bases stayed unmatched. The germline CDR1 and CDR2 sequences are LGHNA and YNFKEQ. In DNA, the CDR3 is TGTGCCAGCAGCCAGCAGCGACAGGGAGTGGAACTGTTTTTT. Translation: CASSQQRQGVELFF.

This sequence joins TRBV11-2 and TRBJ1-1; the match to TRBD1 covers 7 bases. There are 15 residues in the CDR3. Per the germline V gene, CDR1 is SGHAT and CDR2 is FQNNGV. V was clipped by 3 bases and J by 1 base; unmatched bases: 5. The CDR3: CASSFNRQGNTEAFF. CDR3 in DNA: TGTGCCAGCAGCTTTAATCGACAGGGGAACACTGAAGCTTTCTTT.

The rearrangement links TRBV6-2 or TRBV6-3 to TRBJ1-5, with 10 bases matching TRBD1. The CDR3 is made up of 15 amino acids. J was trimmed by 5 bases and V by 4 bases; bases with no gene match: 5. Germline values: CDR1 MNHEY, CDR2 SVGEGT. The CDR3 spells CASSSGQGGYQPQHF. CDR3 DNA: TGTGCCAGCAGTTCAGGACAGGGGGGATATCAGCCCCAGCATTTT.

The CDR3 bases are TGTGCCAGCAGCCAGAGAATAATGAACACTGAAGCTTTCTTT. Its translation is CASSQRIMNTEAFF. The V and J genes are TRBV4-2 and TRBJ1-1; D unclear. This CDR3 has 14 amino acids. The V gene's germline CDR1 is LGHNA and CDR2 YNFKEQ. Trimming removed 3 bases from V and 0 bases from J, with 8 bases in between.

The chain links TRBV15 to TRBJ1-2, with a tentative D call TRBD1 (5 bases). Germline V lookup: CDR1 LNHNV, CDR2 YYDKDF (reference sequence). Between the trimmed V and J ends, which lost 4 bases and 4 bases, there was a span of 13 bases. The CDR3 is made up of 14 amino acids. The CDR3 sequence is CATSTGAGGYGYTF. The CDR3 nucleotides are TGTGCCACCAGCACAGGCGCGGGGGGCTATGGCTACACCTTC.

V is TRBV7-7 and J is TRBJ2-2; D might be TRBD1 (6 bases). There are 13 residues in the CDR3. Trimming stripped 6 bases from V and 4 bases from J, with 9 bases between. Germline V lookup: CDR1 SSHAT, CDR2 FNYEAQ (reference sequence). DNA for the CDR3: TGTGCCAGCAGAGGACAGACCACCGGGGAGCTGTTTTTT. Encoded protein: CASRGQTTGELFF.

This clone was detected only a few times. The chain couples TRBV7-7 to TRBJ1-6; 10 nucleotides align to TRBD1. Trimming at V came to 5 bases and at J to 7 bases, leaving 5 bases not matched to a gene. The V gene's germline CDR1 is SSHAT and CDR2 FNYEAQ (reference sequence). This CDR3 comprises 15 residues. CDR3 nucleotides: TGTGCCAGCAGCGAGGGACAGGGGCCAAATTCACCCCTCCACTTT. It specifies CASSEGQGPNSPLHF. The variable domain in full, completed from reference TRBV7-7 and TRBJ1-6, reads GAGVSQSPRYKVTKRGQDVTLRCDPISSHATLYWYQQALGQGPEFLTYFNYEAQPDKSGLPSDRFSAERPEGSISTLTIQRTEQRDSAMYRCASSEGQGPNSPLHFGNGTRLTVT.

CDR3 coding DNA: TGTGCCAGCAGCGTCCGCCTAAATGAGCAGTTCTTC. Its protein product is CASSVRLNEQFF. The chain combines TRBV7-2 with TRBJ2-1, with unresolved D. CDR1 and CDR2 (germline): SGHTA, FQGNSA. The germline V and J ends were trimmed by 5 bases and 7 bases, with 9 bases remaining between them. The CDR3 has 12 amino acids.

This chain joins TRBV10-3 and TRBJ1-4; no clear D. Germline V gives CDR1 ENHRY, CDR2 SYGVKD. The length of the CDR3 is 13 residues. V was trimmed by 2 bases and J by 7 bases, leaving 8 bases between them. CDR3 protein: CAISENSFEKLFF. The CDR3 coding sequence is TGTGCCATCAGTGAGAACAGTTTTGAAAAACTGTTTTTT.

The chain recombines TRBV7-2 with TRBJ1-2; 7 bases map to TRBD1. This CDR3 has 14 residues. Germline assignment: CDR1 SGHTA and CDR2 FQGNSA. V was clipped by 3 bases and J by 3 bases; unmatched bases: 4. This chain's CDR3 is CASSFGTDYYGYTF. DNA of the CDR3: TGTGCCAGCAGCTTCGGGACAGATTACTATGGCTACACCTTC.

The chain employs TRBV4-1 and TRBJ1-6; 9 bases are a match to TRBD1. This CDR3 region has 17 residues. The V gene's germline CDR1 is MGHRA and CDR2 YSYEKL. J was trimmed by 7 bases and V by 5 bases; bases with no gene match: 12. The CDR3 reads CASSEERTGVRNSPLHF. CDR3 nucleotides: TGCGCCAGCAGCGAGGAGCGGACAGGGGTTAGGAATTCACCCCTCCACTTT.

This chain connects TRBV19 to TRBJ1-1, with D possibly TRBD1 on 6 matching bases. With 6 bases removed from V and 1 base from J, the gap between germline ends came to 15 bases. Germline values: CDR1 LNHDA, CDR2 SQIVND (reference sequence). This CDR3 is built from 15 residues. CDR3 nucleotide sequence: TGTGCCAGTAGCCCAAAGGCAGGGGCGAACACTGAAGCTTTCTTT. Amino acids: CASSPKAGANTEAFF.

The chain combines TRBV6-5 with TRBJ2-1; D remains unclear. The CDR3 consists of 12 residues. CDR1 and CDR2 (germline): MNHEY, SVGAGI. Trimming took 7 bases from V and 6 from J, leaving 10 bases between them. CDR3 bases: TGTGCCAGCACCCACTCATTCAATGAGCAGTTCTTC. It encodes CASTHSFNEQFF.

V usage is TRBV5-1 and J usage is TRBJ1-1; 7 bases line up with TRBD1. V lost 4 bases and J lost 2; bases outside the gene matches: 11. The CDR3 has 16 residues. Germline V gene data show CDR1 as SGHRS and CDR2 as YFSETQ. The chain's CDR3 is CASSRSTGEGNTEAFF. CDR3 nucleotides: TGCGCCAGCAGCAGGAGTACAGGGGAAGGAAACACTGAAGCTTTCTTT. The complete variable domain, with remaining parts taken from reference TRBV5-1 and TRBJ1-1, reads KAGVTQTPRYLIKTRGQQVTLSCSPISGHRSVSWYQQTPGQGLQFLFEYFSETQRNKGNFPGRFSGRQFSNSRSEMNVSTLELGDSALYLCASSRSTGEGNTEAFFGQGTRLTVV.

CDR3 nucleotides: TGTGCCATCAGTGACCCCTCCCGGAGACACGGCCAGGGAAACTATGGCTACACCTTC. Protein product: CAISDPSRRHGQGNYGYTF. The chain uses TRBV10-3 and TRBJ1-2, with D perhaps TRBD1 (5 bases). The length of the CDR3 is 19 residues. CDR1 ENHRY and CDR2 SYGVKD come from the germline V gene. The V end lost 3 bases, the J end lost 2 bases, and 25 bases lay between the germline ends.

V is TRBV6-5 and J is TRBJ1-5, with TRBD1 matching over 8 bases. Germline lookup yields CDR1 MNHEY and CDR2 SVGAGI. With 9 bases clipped from V and 3 bases from J, the junction kept 4 bases outside the gene matches. The CDR3 length is 13 residues. The CDR3, as DNA: TGTGCCAGTCAGGGGGCCCCCAATCAGCCCCAGCATTTT. Amino acid sequence: CASQGAPNQPQHF.

A few counts support this clone. The chain employs TRBV10-3 and TRBJ1-1, with 11 bases lining up with TRBD1. V lost 4 bases and J lost 6; bases outside the gene matches: 7. This CDR3 comprises 15 residues. CDR1 and CDR2 from the germline V gene are ENHRY and SYGVKD. The CDR3 is CAISAGQGASAEAFF. Here the CDR3 DNA reads TGTGCCATCAGTGCCGGACAGGGGGCTTCTGCTGAAGCTTTCTTT.

This clone showed up just once. The sample holds other DNA sequences that translate to the same CDR3. The J gene is TRBJ1-1, the V gene TRBV29-1; TRBD1 matches at 8 bases. The germline gives CDR1 SQVTM, CDR2 ANQGSEA. This CDR3 has 14 amino acids. With 5 bases clipped from V and 1 base from J, the junction kept 6 bases outside the gene matches. CDR3 protein: CSVSGGGPNTEAFF. The CDR3 DNA is TGCAGCGTTTCAGGGGGCGGTCCGAACACTGAAGCTTTCTTT.